Below, 24 T cell receptor beta chains from the same sample are listed, as sequenced in a study of T cell responses to AZD1222 COVID-19 vaccine. Clones were sequenced by immunoSEQ multiplex PCR, and TCRdb holds only the in-frame ones, with some missing. The data contain about 70,000 clones, 88% of them seen just once; the ten biggest clones take up about 5%. The material was peripheral blood, obtained on day 0 of MenACWY control vaccination. These TCRs come from an adult in good health.

The V and J genes are TRBV7-3 and TRBJ2-3; D is unresolved. Germline V CDR1 and CDR2: SGHTA, FQGTGA. This CDR3 spans 15 amino acids. V was cut by 5 bases and J by 0 bases, with 12 bases left in between. For the CDR3, the DNA is TGTGCCAGCAGCGAAGACCCATCTAGCACAGATACGCAGTATTTT. Translating it yields CASSEDPSSTDTQYF. The entire variable domain, with the rest obtained from reference TRBV7-3 and TRBJ2-3, is as follows: GAGVSQTPSNKVTEKGKYVELRCDPISGHTALYWYRQSLGQGPEFLIYFQGTGAADDSGLPNDRFFAVRPEGSVSTLKIQRTERGDSAVYLCASSEDPSSTDTQYFGPGTRLTVL.

The J gene is TRBJ1-3, the V gene TRBV2; 10 bases align to TRBD1. The junction had 10 bases not matched to a gene; V was cut back by 2 bases and J by 0 bases. There are 19 residues in the CDR3. The germline V gene encodes CDR1 SNHLY and CDR2 FYNNEI. Written as DNA, the CDR3 is TGTGCCAGCAGTGAATCCGGGACAGGGGTCATTTACTCTGGAAACACCATATATTTT. It translates to CASSESGTGVIYSGNTIYF.

The rearrangement joins TRBV9 to TRBJ1-5; D gene ambiguous. The CDR3 consists of 14 residues. V dropped 3 bases and J dropped 0 bases, with 7 bases sitting between them. The germline V gene has CDR1 SGDLS and CDR2 YYNGEE. The CDR3 spells CASSGDNSNQPQHF. For the CDR3, the DNA is TGTGCCAGCAGCGGTGACAATAGCAATCAGCCCCAGCATTTT.

This chain joins TRBV29-1 and TRBJ2-2, with D maybe TRBD1 (5 bases). Germline V gene lookup returns CDR1 SQVTM and CDR2 ANQGSEA. This CDR3 has 15 amino acids. Trimming took 7 bases from V and 0 from J, leaving 15 bases between them. The CDR3 DNA reads TGCAGCGCGGGCAGGGCCGCCACGAACACCGGGGAGCTGTTTTTT. As protein: CSAGRAATNTGELFF.

V gene TRBV6-2 or TRBV6-3 combines with J gene TRBJ2-3; the D gene is possibly TRBD2 (5 bases). Trimming removed 4 bases at V and 4 bases at J, with 12 bases between. CDR3 length equals 14 residues. Per germline, CDR1 MNHEY and CDR2 SVGEGT. CDR3 loop: CASSLARRADTQYF. The CDR3 nucleotides read TGTGCCAGCAGTTTAGCGAGGCGCGCAGATACGCAGTATTTT.

V is TRBV2 and J is TRBJ1-2; D possibly corresponds to TRBD1 (5 bases). CDR3 length equals 13 residues. The germline gives CDR1 SNHLY, CDR2 FYNNEI. Trimming removed 2 bases at V and 8 bases at J, with 12 bases between. The CDR3 sequence is CASSEFVGGGYTF. CDR3 DNA: TGTGCCAGCAGTGAATTCGTCGGGGGAGGCTACACCTTC.

V is TRBV6-5 and J is TRBJ2-1; D call uncertain. Germline V CDR1 and CDR2: MNHEY, SVGAGI. V lost 7 bases and J lost 0, with 10 bases in between. This CDR3 comprises 14 residues. The CDR3 loop is CASTSWGSYNEQFF. The CDR3 nucleotides are TGTGCCAGCACTTCCTGGGGCTCCTACAATGAGCAGTTCTTC.

The chain joins TRBV25-1 to TRBJ1-2; weak D call: TRBD1 (6 bases). CDR3 length: 13 residues. The V gene lost 6 bases and the J gene lost 2 bases, with 10 bases spanning the gap. Germline CDR1 is MGHDK and CDR2 is SYGVNS. This CDR3 is CASRAGQNYGYTF. DNA for the CDR3: TGTGCCAGCAGGGCCGGACAGAACTATGGCTACACCTTC.

The chain is built from TRBV27 and TRBJ2-1; D gene unclear. CDR1 and CDR2 from the germline V gene are MNHEY and SMNVEV (reference sequence). Deletions cut 0 bases from V and 6 bases from J, with 12 bases between. The length of the CDR3 is 15 residues. Here the CDR3 reads CASSLSLSGLNEQFF. For the CDR3, the DNA is TGTGCCAGCAGTTTATCGCTATCCGGCCTCAATGAGCAGTTCTTC.

This clone was counted a few times. The chain joins TRBV7-2 to TRBJ1-4; maybe TRBD1 (5 bases). The CDR3 consists of 13 residues. Germline V lookup: CDR1 SGHTA, CDR2 FQGNSA. V gave up 1 base and J gave up 7 bases, with 7 bases separating them. In DNA, the CDR3 is TGTGCCAGCAGCTTAGGGACAAGTGAAAAACTGTTTTTT. This translates into CASSLGTSEKLFF.

This chain joins TRBV27 and TRBJ2-3, with D perhaps matching TRBD1 (6 bases). The CDR3 has 15 residues. V gave up 6 bases and J gave up 1 base, with 14 bases separating them. CDR1 is MNHEY and CDR2 is SMNVEV in the germline V gene (reference sequence). The CDR3 loop reads CASRPQGLGTDTQYF. The CDR3 DNA is TGTGCCAGCAGACCACAGGGTTTGGGCACAGATACGCAGTATTTT.

The V gene is TRBV6-5, the J gene TRBJ1-2; 7 bases agree with TRBD1. V was clipped by 0 bases and J by 4 bases; unmatched bases: 5. CDR3 length equals 15 residues. Germline CDR1 MNHEY, CDR2 SVGAGI. CDR3 in amino acids: CASSYSRGQGYGYTF. As DNA, the CDR3 is TGTGCCAGCAGTTACTCGAGGGGGCAGGGCTATGGCTACACCTTC.

The chain combines TRBV4-3 with TRBJ2-7; D gene ambiguous. CDR1 is LGHNA, CDR2 YSLEER, per germline. This CDR3 has 15 amino acids. The germline V and J ends were trimmed by 1 base and 2 bases, with 12 bases remaining between them. The CDR3 coding sequence is TGCGCCAGCAGCCAAGTAATAGTCGGCGCCTACGAGCAGTACTTC. Amino acids: CASSQVIVGAYEQYF.

The chain joins TRBV11-2 to TRBJ1-6; no definite D call. The V and J ends lost 1 base and 9 bases respectively, with 10 bases between them. The CDR3 has 14 residues. CDR1 and CDR2 (germline): SGHAT, FQNNGV. CDR3 nucleotides: TGTGCCAGCAGCTTAGTCCTACTTGGTTCACCCCTCCACTTT. Translating gives CASSLVLLGSPLHF.

The V and J genes are TRBV5-1 and TRBJ1-4; D gene uncertain. With 0 bases removed from V and 0 bases from J, the gap between germline ends came to 9 bases. Germline assignment: CDR1 SGHRS and CDR2 YFSETQ. The CDR3 is 16 amino acids. This CDR3 reads CASSLGVQATNEKLFF. The CDR3 DNA reads TGCGCCAGCAGCTTGGGGGTTCAAGCAACTAATGAAAAACTGTTTTTT. Based on the CDR3 plus reference TRBV5-1 and TRBJ1-4, the full variable domain is KAGVTQTPRYLIKTRGQQVTLSCSPISGHRSVSWYQQTPGQGLQFLFEYFSETQRNKGNFPGRFSGRQFSNSRSEMNVSTLELGDSALYLCASSLGVQATNEKLFFGSGTQLSVL.

This chain connects TRBV7-2 to TRBJ2-1, with D possibly being TRBD2 (5 bases). This CDR3 comprises 14 residues. The germline V gene has CDR1 SGHTA and CDR2 FQGNSA. The V gene lost 1 base and the J gene lost 6 bases, with 10 bases spanning the gap. CDR3 nucleotide sequence: TGTGCCAGCAGCTTAGAACTAGGCCTCAATGAGCAGTTCTTC. This translates into CASSLELGLNEQFF.

The V gene is TRBV7-2, the J gene TRBJ2-2; D unresolved. From germline, CDR1 is SGHTA and CDR2 FQGNSA. Trimming removed 1 base at V and 2 bases at J, with 11 bases between. The CDR3 is 16 residues long. The CDR3 reads CASSLDRVINTGELFF. CDR3 nucleotide sequence: TGTGCCAGCAGCTTAGATCGGGTGATAAACACCGGGGAGCTGTTTTTT.

The V gene is TRBV11-3, the J gene TRBJ2-5, with 9 positions matching TRBD2. V shed 1 base and J 1 base; nucleotides not matched to a gene: 7. The CDR3 consists of 17 residues. The germline gives CDR1 SGHNT, CDR2 YENEEA. This chain's CDR3 is CASSLVYSGGSQETQYF. The CDR3 DNA is TGTGCCAGCAGCTTAGTATATAGCGGGGGCTCCCAAGAGACCCAGTACTTC.

The V call is TRBV19, the J call TRBJ1-2, with D possibly TRBD1 on 5 matching bases. The V end lost 4 bases, the J end lost 8 bases, and 17 bases lay between the germline ends. The CDR3 is 14 residues long. Per the germline V gene, CDR1 is LNHDA and CDR2 is SQIVND (reference sequence). Here the CDR3 DNA reads TGTGCCAGTAGTACGCGACAGCAACGGGGGGGCTACACCTTC. Translating it yields CASSTRQQRGGYTF.

CDR3 loop: CASSRTDNSNQPQHF. The DNA of the CDR3 is TGCGCCAGCAGCCGGACGGACAATAGCAATCAGCCCCAGCATTTT. The rearrangement uses TRBV4-3 and TRBJ1-5, with TRBD1 as a possible D gene (5 bases). In germline, CDR1 is LGHNA, CDR2 YSLEER. This CDR3 is built from 15 residues. The V end lost 4 bases, the J end lost 0 bases, and 10 bases lay between the germline ends.

The chain couples TRBV5-1 to TRBJ2-2; perhaps TRBD1 as D (6 bases). The CDR3 loop spans 15 amino acids. Germline V gene lookup returns CDR1 SGHRS and CDR2 YFSETQ. V dropped 4 bases and J dropped 0 bases, with 10 bases sitting between them. CDR3 protein: CASSIDRPNTGELFF. The CDR3 DNA is TGCGCCAGCAGCATAGACAGGCCGAACACCGGGGAGCTGTTTTTT.

This chain connects TRBV6-2 or TRBV6-3 to TRBJ1-2; TRBD1 agrees at 7 bases. Looked up from germline, CDR1 is MNHEY and CDR2 is SVGEGT. The length of the CDR3 is 13 residues. V lost 6 bases, J lost 4 bases, and 5 bases stayed unmatched. The CDR3 here is CASSQDRAYGYTF. In nucleotides, the CDR3 is TGTGCCAGCAGCCAAGACAGGGCCTATGGCTACACCTTC.

The rearrangement joins TRBV13 to TRBJ2-1; D perhaps matches TRBD2 (6 bases). The length of the CDR3 is 15 residues. Germline V lookup: CDR1 PRHDT, CDR2 FYEKMQ (reference sequence). V was cut by 1 base and J by 4 bases, with 11 bases left in between. The chain's CDR3 is CASSLAGERYNEQFF. CDR3 DNA sequence: TGTGCCAGCAGCTTAGCGGGGGAGCGATACAATGAGCAGTTCTTC.

The V call is TRBV5-6, the J call TRBJ1-1; D is undetermined. This CDR3 is 14 amino acids long. V was pared by 1 base and J by 0 bases, with 7 bases between. Germline V gives CDR1 SGHDT, CDR2 YYEEEE. The CDR3 DNA reads TGTGCCAGCAGCTTGTGGGTCATGAACACTGAAGCTTTCTTT. This codes for CASSLWVMNTEAFF. Full variable domain (missing parts from reference TRBV5-6 and TRBJ1-1): DAGVTQSPTHLIKTRGQQVTLRCSPKSGHDTVSWYQQALGQGPQFIFQYYEEEERQRGNFPDRFSGHQFPNYSSELNVNALLLGDSALYLCASSLWVMNTEAFFGQGTRLTVV.